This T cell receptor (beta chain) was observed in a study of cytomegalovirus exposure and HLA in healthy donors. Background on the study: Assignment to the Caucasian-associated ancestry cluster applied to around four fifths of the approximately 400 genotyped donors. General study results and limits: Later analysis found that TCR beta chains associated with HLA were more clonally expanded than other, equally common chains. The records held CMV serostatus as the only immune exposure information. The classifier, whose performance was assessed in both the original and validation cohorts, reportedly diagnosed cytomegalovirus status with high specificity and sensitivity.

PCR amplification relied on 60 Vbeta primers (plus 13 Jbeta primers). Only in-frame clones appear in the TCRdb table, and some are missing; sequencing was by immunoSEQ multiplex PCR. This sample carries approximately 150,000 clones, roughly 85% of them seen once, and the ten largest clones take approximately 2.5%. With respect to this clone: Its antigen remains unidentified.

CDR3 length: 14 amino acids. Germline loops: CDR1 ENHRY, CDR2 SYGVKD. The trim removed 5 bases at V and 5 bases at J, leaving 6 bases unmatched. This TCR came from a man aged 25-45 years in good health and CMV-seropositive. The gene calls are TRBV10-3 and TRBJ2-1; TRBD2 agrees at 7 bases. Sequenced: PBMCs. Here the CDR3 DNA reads TGTGCCATCAGTTCCCGGGGGGTCCACAATGAGCAGTTCTTC. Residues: CAISSRGVHNEQFF.